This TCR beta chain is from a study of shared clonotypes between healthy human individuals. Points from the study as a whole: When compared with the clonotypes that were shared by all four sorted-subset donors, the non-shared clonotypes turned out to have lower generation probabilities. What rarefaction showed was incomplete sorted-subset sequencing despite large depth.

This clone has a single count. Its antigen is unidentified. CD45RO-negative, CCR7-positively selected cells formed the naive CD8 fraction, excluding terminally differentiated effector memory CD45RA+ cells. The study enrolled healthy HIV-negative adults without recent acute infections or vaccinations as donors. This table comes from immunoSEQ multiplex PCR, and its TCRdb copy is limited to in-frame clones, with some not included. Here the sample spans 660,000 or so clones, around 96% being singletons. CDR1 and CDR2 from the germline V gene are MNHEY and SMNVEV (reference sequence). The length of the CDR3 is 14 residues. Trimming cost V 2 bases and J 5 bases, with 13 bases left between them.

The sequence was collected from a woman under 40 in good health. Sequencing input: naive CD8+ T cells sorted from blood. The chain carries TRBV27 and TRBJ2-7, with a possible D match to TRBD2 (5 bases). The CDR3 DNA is TGTGCCAGCAGTTTACGGGGTTCGGGGAACGAGCAGTACTTC. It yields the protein CASSLRGSGNEQYF.